The 19 T cell receptor beta chains below were found in one sample sequenced in a study of T cell responses to AZD1222 COVID-19 vaccine. The protocol was immunoSEQ multiplex PCR, while the TCRdb copy is restricted to in-frame clones and leaves out a portion. The table lists 92,000 or so clones, 75% to 90% of them singletons, with approximately 5% in the top ten. Here the sequenced sample was peripheral blood, taken 28 days after the second AZD1222 dose. These receptors all stem from an adult who received the AZD1222 COVID-19 vaccine.

The chain couples TRBV7-6 to TRBJ2-4; D is undetermined. Germline V gene sequence: CDR1 SGHVS, CDR2 FNYEAQ. Trimming took 5 bases from V and 6 from J, leaving 20 bases between them. The CDR3 covers 16 residues. The CDR3 sequence: CASSPTSTGPANIQYF. The CDR3 nucleotides are TGTGCCAGCAGCCCCACCTCAACCGGGCCTGCAAACATTCAGTACTTC.

This clone was counted a single time. This sequence joins TRBV10-3 and TRBJ1-1, with D hard to call. Trimming cost V 10 bases and J 3 bases, with 15 bases left between them. This CDR3 is 13 amino acids long. The germline CDR1 and CDR2 sequences are ENHRY and SYGVKD. CDR3 nucleotide sequence: TGTGCCACCTCATGGGGAGGGTACACTGAAGCTTTCTTT. Translation gives CATSWGGYTEAFF.

The V call is TRBV27, the J call TRBJ1-2; D uncertain. This CDR3 region has 10 residues. Trimming pared 4 bases from V and 6 bases from J, leaving 3 bases between. Germline CDR1 and CDR2: MNHEY and SMNVEV (reference sequence). The CDR3 reads CASSSDGYTF. CDR3 sequence (DNA): TGTGCCAGCAGTTCGGATGGCTACACCTTC.

The chain joins TRBV5-1 to TRBJ1-2; TRBD1 matches at 9 bases. The germline gives CDR1 SGHRS, CDR2 YFSETQ. J was trimmed by 3 bases and V by 4 bases; bases with no gene match: 7. The CDR3 length is 15 residues. In nucleotides, the CDR3 is TGCGCCAGCAGCGGAACAGGGGGCGCAGACTATGGCTACACCTTC. Its protein is CASSGTGGADYGYTF.

This clone was picked up one time. The V and J genes are TRBV5-4 and TRBJ2-3; 7 nucleotides line up with TRBD2. CDR1 SGHNT and CDR2 YYREEE come from the germline V gene (reference sequence). The V gene end was trimmed by 4 bases and the J gene end by 3 bases; junction bases not matched to a gene: 8. This CDR3 has 15 residues. The CDR3 spells CASSAGTGGTDTQYF. The CDR3 DNA sequence: TGTGCCAGCAGCGCGGGGACGGGAGGTACAGATACGCAGTATTTT.

This clone showed up just once. The chain joins TRBV7-6 to TRBJ2-7, with D perhaps assigned TRBD1 or TRBD2 (5 bases each). Per germline, CDR1 SGHVS and CDR2 FNYEAQ. The CDR3 is made up of 14 amino acids. V lost 0 bases and J 4 bases, leaving 10 bases between the germline ends. The CDR3 here is CASSLAGREYEQYF. For the CDR3, the DNA is TGTGCCAGCAGCTTAGCCGGCAGGGAGTACGAGCAGTACTTC.

CDR3 residues: CSASVDSNQPQHF. The CDR3 region has the DNA TGCAGTGCTAGTGTAGATAGCAATCAGCCCCAGCATTTT. V gene TRBV20-1 combines with J gene TRBJ1-5, with D unresolved. V lost 3 bases and J 0 bases, leaving 6 bases between the germline ends. The germline gives CDR1 DFQATT, CDR2 SNEGSKA (reference sequence). The CDR3 is made up of 13 amino acids.

The V gene is TRBV5-6, the J gene TRBJ2-7, with 9 bases matching TRBD1. CDR1 and CDR2 from the germline V gene are SGHDT and YYEEEE. J was trimmed by 1 base and V by 4 bases; bases with no gene match: 3. The CDR3 has 14 amino acids. CDR3 bases: TGTGCCAGCAGCGCCGACAGGGGGTCCTACGAGCAGTACTTC. Amino acid sequence: CASSADRGSYEQYF.

The V and J genes are TRBV28 and TRBJ1-1; D call uncertain. The CDR3 sequence is 10 residues long. Germline CDR1 MDHEN, CDR2 SYDVKM. V shed 6 bases and J shed 11 bases, with 10 bases lying between them. For the CDR3, the DNA is TGTGCCAGCAGCTCCGTATTGGCTTTCTTT. Translating gives CASSSVLAFF.

The genes are TRBV5-1 and TRBJ2-3, with D perhaps TRBD2 (6 bases). This CDR3 contains 15 residues. Germline V gene sequence: CDR1 SGHRS, CDR2 YFSETQ. V lost 6 bases and J lost 3, with 17 bases in between. The CDR3 coding sequence is TGCGCCAGCACCTCAGGGACTTTGCCGACAGATACGCAGTATTTT. Translated: CASTSGTLPTDTQYF.

This clone was detected a few times. The CDR3 region is CASRTDRSNTGELFF. DNA of the CDR3: TGTGCCAGCCGGACGGACCGTTCGAACACCGGGGAGCTGTTTTTT. The rearrangement uses TRBV28 and TRBJ2-2; D remains unclear. Germline loops: CDR1 MDHEN, CDR2 SYDVKM. This CDR3 region has 15 residues. The V end lost 8 bases, the J end lost 0 bases, and 13 bases lay between the germline ends.

The CDR3 DNA reads TGTGCCAGCATGGGCCAGGGGGCACGCAATCAGCCCCAGCATTTT. As protein: CASMGQGARNQPQHF. V gene TRBV2 combines with J gene TRBJ1-5; 8 bases map to TRBD1. Germline V lookup: CDR1 SNHLY, CDR2 FYNNEI. V shed 7 bases and J 2 bases; nucleotides not matched to a gene: 7. This CDR3 is 15 amino acids long.

The DNA for the CDR3 is TGTGCCAGCAGCCGCGGGCCCGGGGGGGAGACCCAGTACTTC. Translating gives CASSRGPGGETQYF. The rearrangement uses TRBV3-1 (or the pseudogene TRBV3-2) and TRBJ2-5, with TRBD2 matching 7 bases. Germline V gene lookup returns CDR1 LGHDT and CDR2 YNNKEL (reference sequence). The CDR3 spans 14 residues. Unmatched junction bases numbered 7, after V lost 4 bases and J lost 5 bases.

The V gene is TRBV19, the J gene TRBJ2-5, with 13 nucleotides matching TRBD2. The CDR3 length is 17 residues. Germline assignment: CDR1 LNHDA and CDR2 SQIVND (reference sequence). V was clipped by 6 bases and J by 4 bases; unmatched bases: 11. For the CDR3, the DNA is TGTGCCAGTAGCGGCACTAGCGGGGGGGCCTTGGGAGAGACCCAGTACTTC. Residues: CASSGTSGGALGETQYF.

The V call is TRBV19, the J call TRBJ1-1; D is possibly TRBD1 (5 bases). The CDR3 spans 14 residues. With 5 bases removed from V and 7 bases from J, the gap between germline ends came to 17 bases. Germline lookup yields CDR1 LNHDA and CDR2 SQIVND (reference sequence). The CDR3 is CASSLSGGGGEAFF. The DNA of the CDR3 is TGTGCCAGTAGTCTGTCTGGGGGAGGCGGTGAAGCTTTCTTT. Combining the CDR3 with reference TRBV19 and TRBJ1-1 gives the whole variable domain DGGITQSPKYLFRKEGQNVTLSCEQNLNHDAMYWYRQDPGQGLRLIYYSQIVNDFQKGDIAEGYSVSREKKESFPLTVTSAQKNPTAFYLCASSLSGGGGEAFFGQGTRLTVV.

The CDR3 DNA is TGTGCCAGCAGCCTCAACCCGAGCGGAGGGGCAGGGGGGATTCTAGATCAGCCCCAGCATTTT. Encoded protein: CASSLNPSGGAGGILDQPQHF. The chain has TRBV9 and TRBJ1-5; 7 bases are shared with TRBD1. The CDR3 spans 21 residues. Germline lookup yields CDR1 SGDLS and CDR2 YYNGEE. V trimming: 4 bases; J trimming: 5 bases; junction bases outside the gene matches: 27.

The chain's CDR3 is CASSLEPIRGSNQPQHF. The CDR3 coding sequence is TGTGCCAGCAGCTTAGAGCCGATCCGGGGGAGCAATCAGCCCCAGCATTTT. V usage is TRBV11-2 and J usage is TRBJ1-5; D is possibly TRBD1 (5 bases). V was clipped by 0 bases and J by 1 base, with 13 bases between them. Germline V CDR1 and CDR2: SGHAT, FQNNGV. The CDR3 is 17 residues long.

J is TRBJ2-2 and V is TRBV20-1; perhaps TRBD2 as D (5 bases). Germline CDR1 reads DFQATT; CDR2 reads SNEGSKA (reference sequence). The CDR3 is 14 residues long. V shed 3 bases and J shed 2 bases, with 10 bases lying between them. The chain's CDR3 is CSASASLNTGELFF. In DNA, the CDR3 is TGCAGTGCTAGTGCTAGCTTAAACACCGGGGAGCTGTTTTTT.

V is TRBV19 and J is TRBJ2-5; maybe TRBD2 (5 bases). The germline CDR1 and CDR2 sequences are LNHDA and SQIVND (reference sequence). Trimming took 3 bases from V and 3 from J, leaving 11 bases between them. The CDR3 totals 14 residues. The CDR3 protein is CASSILHGEETQYF. As DNA, the CDR3 is TGTGCCAGTAGTATCCTACACGGGGAAGAGACCCAGTACTTC.